This entry is about one T cell receptor beta chain. What it recognizes is unknown. Trimming cost V 2 bases and J 6 bases; bases outside gene matches: 9. This CDR3 has 16 amino acids. The germline CDR1 and CDR2 sequences are SGHNT and YENEEA. The sample belongs to a study of cytomegalovirus exposure and HLA in healthy donors. General study findings and limits: Among donors in an Asian-associated ancestry cluster, a later analysis reportedly found fewer N-insertions than the roughly 700-donor mean. The authors confirmed in vitro that a few CMV-associated chains were specific for CMV antigens. Per a prior analysis, the majority of TCR beta V segments were productive roughly 90% or roughly 30% of the time.

PCR involved 60 Vbeta and 13 Jbeta primers. Libraries were prepared by immunoSEQ multiplex PCR; TCRdb keeps only in-frame clonotypes and omits some of them. Its table lists over 65,000 clones. The rearrangement uses TRBV11-3 and TRBJ2-7; TRBD1 agrees at 11 bases. Input material: PBMCs. This receptor was obtained from a man aged 25-45 years in good health and CMV-seronegative. DNA of the CDR3: TGTGCCAGCAGCTTAAGCGGGGGGACAGGGGGGCGCGAGCAGTACTTC. This codes for CASSLSGGTGGREQYF. Drawing the rest from reference TRBV11-3 and TRBJ2-7, the complete variable domain is EAGVVQSPRYKIIEKKQPVAFWCNPISGHNTLYWYLQNLGQGPELLIRYENEEAVDDSQLPKDRFSAERLKGVDSTLKIQPAELGDSAVYLCASSLSGGTGGREQYFGPGTRLTVT.